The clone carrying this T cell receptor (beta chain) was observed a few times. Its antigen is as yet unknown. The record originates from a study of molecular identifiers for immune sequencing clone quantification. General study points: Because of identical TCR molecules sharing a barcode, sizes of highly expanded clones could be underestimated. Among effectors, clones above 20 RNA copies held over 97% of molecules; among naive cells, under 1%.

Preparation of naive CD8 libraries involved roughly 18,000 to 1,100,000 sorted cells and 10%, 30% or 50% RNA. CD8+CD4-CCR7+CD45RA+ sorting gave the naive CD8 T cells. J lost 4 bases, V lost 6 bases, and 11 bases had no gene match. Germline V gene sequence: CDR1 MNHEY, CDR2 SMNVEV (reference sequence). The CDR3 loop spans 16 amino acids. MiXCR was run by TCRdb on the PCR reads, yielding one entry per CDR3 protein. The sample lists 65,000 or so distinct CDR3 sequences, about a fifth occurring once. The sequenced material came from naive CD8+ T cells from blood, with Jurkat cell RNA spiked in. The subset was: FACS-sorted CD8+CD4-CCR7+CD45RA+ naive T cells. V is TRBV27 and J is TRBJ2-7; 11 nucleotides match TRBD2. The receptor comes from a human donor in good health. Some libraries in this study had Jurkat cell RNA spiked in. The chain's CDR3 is CASSELAGGTPYEQYF. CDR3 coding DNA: TGTGCCAGCAGCGAGCTAGCGGGAGGAACCCCATACGAGCAGTACTTC.